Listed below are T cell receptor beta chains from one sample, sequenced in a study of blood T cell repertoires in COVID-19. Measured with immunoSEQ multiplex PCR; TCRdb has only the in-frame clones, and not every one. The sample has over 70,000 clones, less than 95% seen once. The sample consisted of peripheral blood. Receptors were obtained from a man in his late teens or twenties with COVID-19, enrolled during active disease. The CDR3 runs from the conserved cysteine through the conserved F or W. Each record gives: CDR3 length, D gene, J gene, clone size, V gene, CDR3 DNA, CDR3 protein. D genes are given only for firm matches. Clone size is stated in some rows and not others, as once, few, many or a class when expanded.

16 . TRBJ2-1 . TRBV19 TGTGCCAGTAGTATAGTTCCGGGAAGCTCCTACAATGAGCAGTTCTTC CASSIVPGSSYNEQFF
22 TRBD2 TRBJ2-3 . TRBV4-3 TGCGCCAGCAGCCAAGCCAAGGACCCCCCGGGACTAGCGGAACTAACCACAGATACGCAGTATTTT CASSQAKDPPGLAELTTDTQYF
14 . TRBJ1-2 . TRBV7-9 TGTGCCAGCAGCCCTCTGGGGGGGTCAAATGGCTACACCTTC CASSPLGGSNGYTF
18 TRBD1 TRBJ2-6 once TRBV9 TGTGCCAGCAGCATACCGACGGCAGGGGGCTCTGGGGCCAACGTCCTGACTTTC CASSIPTAGGSGANVLTF
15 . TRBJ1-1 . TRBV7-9 TGTGCCAGCAGCTTAGAAGGGAGGGAGAACACTGAAGCTTTCTTT CASSLEGRENTEAFF
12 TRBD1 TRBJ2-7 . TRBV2 TGTGCCAGTACAGGGGACTCCTACGAGCAGTACTTC CASTGDSYEQYF
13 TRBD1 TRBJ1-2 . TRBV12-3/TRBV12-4 TGTGCCAGCAGGGGAGACAGGGCAAATGGCTACACCTTC CASRGDRANGYTF
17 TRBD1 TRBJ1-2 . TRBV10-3 TGTGCCATCAGTGACCCGGACAGGACGAGGAGGCCCTATGGCTACACCTTC CAISDPDRTRRPYGYTF
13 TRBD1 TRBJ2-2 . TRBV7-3 TGTGCCAGCAGGGGGACAGACACCGGGGAGCTGTTTTTT CASRGTDTGELFF
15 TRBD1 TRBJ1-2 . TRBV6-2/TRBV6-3 TGTGCCAGCAGTTACTCTCGACAGGGTATGAATGGCTACACCTTC CASSYSRQGMNGYTF
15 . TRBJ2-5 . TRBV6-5 TGTGCCAGCAGCGCCTTCGGTAGCAGGGAAGAGACCCAGTACTTC CASSAFGSREETQYF
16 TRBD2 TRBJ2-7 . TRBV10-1 TGCGCCAGCAGTGAGCGGACCGGGACTAGTCCCTACGAGCAGTACTTC CASSERTGTSPYEQYF
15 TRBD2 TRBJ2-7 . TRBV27 TGTGCCAGCAAGGAATTCAACGGGAGGACCTACGAGCAGTACTTC CASKEFNGRTYEQYF
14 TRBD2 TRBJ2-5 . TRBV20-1 TGCAGTGCTAGTAGGGCTAGCGGGAGTAACTCCCAGTACTTC CSASRASGSNSQYF
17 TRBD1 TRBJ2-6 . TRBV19 TGTGCCAGCCGGGGACAGGGCCTGGCATCTGGGGCCAACGTCCTGACTTTC CASRGQGLASGANVLTF
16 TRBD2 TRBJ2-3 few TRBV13 TGTGCCAGCAGCTTCGGACTAGCGGGACCCACAGATACGCAGTATTTT CASSFGLAGPTDTQYF
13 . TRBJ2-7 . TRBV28 TGTGCCAGCAGTTTCACGGACAGCTACGAGCAGTACTTC CASSFTDSYEQYF
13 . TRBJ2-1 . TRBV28 TGTGCCAGCAGGCCAGACTCCTACAATGAGCAGTTCTTC CASRPDSYNEQFF
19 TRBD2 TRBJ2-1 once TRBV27 TGTGCCAGCAGTCCGAGGCCGGGAGGCGGGGTTAGCTCCTACAATGAGCAGTTCTTC CASSPRPGGGVSSYNEQFF
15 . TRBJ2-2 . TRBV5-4 TGTGCCAGCAGCTCCCCAACTACGAACACCGGGGAGCTGTTTTTT CASSSPTTNTGELFF
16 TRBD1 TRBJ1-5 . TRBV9 TGTGCCAGCAGCGCGACAGGGGGTAACCTGAATCAGCCCCAGCATTTT CASSATGGNLNQPQHF
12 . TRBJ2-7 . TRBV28 TGTGCCAGCACCGACACAACCTACGAGCAGTACTTC CASTDTTYEQYF